Below are 14 T cell receptor beta chains sequenced from a single sample in a study of T-cell reconstitution after alpha-beta-depleted transplantation in children. Unique molecular identifiers featured in how the TCRbeta library was prepared. From the PCR reads, TCRdb called clonotypes with MiXCR, one entry per CDR3 protein. Among fewer than 400,000 distinct CDR3 sequences listed, roughly 22% were seen once. The material sequenced was PBMCs from the stem cell graft donor, taken from the stem cell graft. Every receptor here comes from a human donor who donated a stem cell graft to a child with acute myeloid leukemia.

The gene calls are TRBV29-1 and TRBJ2-3, with D perhaps matching TRBD2 (5 bases). V lost 0 bases to trimming and J lost 3 bases, with 19 bases between them. The CDR3 has 17 residues. Germline CDR1 reads SQVTM; CDR2 reads ANQGSEA. CDR3 protein: CSVEDGLRRRRTDTQYF. CDR3 bases: TGCAGCGTTGAAGATGGTCTGAGACGGCGGAGGACAGATACGCAGTATTTT.

The chain uses TRBV12-3 or TRBV12-4 and TRBJ2-7; D possibly corresponds to TRBD2 (6 bases). V gave up 5 bases and J gave up 6 bases, with 23 bases separating them. The CDR3 has 16 amino acids. CDR3 coding DNA: TGTGCCAGCAGTCCTATCGGAGTGGGGACTCGGGGCGAGCAGTACTTC. Its translation: CASSPIGVGTRGEQYF.

The chain recombines TRBV7-2 with TRBJ2-1; D is undetermined. The CDR3 contains 16 residues. The V end was cut by 1 base, the J end by 6 bases, with 16 bases between. CDR1 is SGHTA and CDR2 is FQGNSA in the germline V gene. The CDR3 region has the DNA TGTGCCAGCAGCTTAGATTCAGGTAGTAATCTCAATGAGCAGTTCTTC. Translating it yields CASSLDSGSNLNEQFF.

V and J are TRBV4-2 and TRBJ2-1; 9 positions match TRBD2. The V and J ends lost 1 base and 5 bases, in that order; junction bases with no gene match: 6. Germline assignment: CDR1 LGHNA and CDR2 YNFKEQ. The CDR3 length is 16 residues. CDR3 sequence (DNA): TGTGCCAGCAGCCAAGTTAAGCGGGGGGAGAACAATGAGCAGTTCTTC. Translation: CASSQVKRGENNEQFF.

V and J are TRBV19 and TRBJ2-1; 8 nucleotides align to TRBD2. Germline CDR1 reads LNHDA; CDR2 reads SQIVND (reference sequence). Germline trimming cut 5 bases from V and 0 bases from J; bases unmatched to any gene: 3. This CDR3 is built from 15 residues. The chain's CDR3 is CASSSGTSSYNEQFF. In nucleotides, the CDR3 is TGTGCCAGTAGTTCCGGGACTAGCTCCTACAATGAGCAGTTCTTC.

This clonotype was counted only a few times. The V and J genes are TRBV27 and TRBJ2-2; no definite D call. V lost 5 bases and J 0 bases, leaving 10 bases between the germline ends. This CDR3 spans 15 amino acids. Germline V gene sequence: CDR1 MNHEY, CDR2 SMNVEV (reference sequence). CDR3 amino acids: CASSVQGTNTGELFF. DNA of the CDR3: TGTGCCAGCAGTGTACAAGGGACGAACACCGGGGAGCTGTTTTTT.

This clonotype came up a few times. This chain uses TRBV20-1 with TRBJ2-7, with 16 bases identical to TRBD2. The germline V gene encodes CDR1 DFQATT and CDR2 SNEGSKA (reference sequence). The trim removed 6 bases at V and 2 bases at J, leaving 1 base unmatched. This CDR3 spans 14 amino acids. The chain's CDR3 is CSAGTSGRAYEQYF. CDR3 DNA sequence: TGCAGTGCCGGGACTAGCGGGAGGGCCTACGAGCAGTACTTC.

The gene calls are TRBV6-1 and TRBJ2-2; D is undetermined. Germline V gene sequence: CDR1 MNHNS, CDR2 SASEGT. Trimming took 7 bases from V and 1 from J, leaving 19 bases between them. This CDR3 spans 17 amino acids. The CDR3 DNA is TGTGCCAGCACCCAAGGAACCCACCCCTTGAACACCGGGGAGCTGTTTTTT. It is translated as CASTQGTHPLNTGELFF.

This clonotype was seen a handful of times. The chain couples TRBV20-1 to TRBJ1-5, with D unclear. The CDR3 extends over 15 amino acids. Germline loops: CDR1 DFQATT, CDR2 SNEGSKA (reference sequence). The V and J ends lost 0 bases and 0 bases respectively, with 9 bases between them. The CDR3 is CSARDGSYSNQPQHF. The CDR3 region has the DNA TGCAGTGCTAGAGATGGTTCGTATAGCAATCAGCCCCAGCATTTT.

The chain employs TRBV20-1 and TRBJ1-5; 9 nucleotides match TRBD1. Trimming at V came to 6 bases and at J to 4 bases, leaving 7 bases not matched to a gene. Germline V lookup: CDR1 DFQATT, CDR2 SNEGSKA (reference sequence). The CDR3 runs 14 residues. The CDR3 sequence: CSANPGTGNQPQHF. The CDR3 bases are TGCAGTGCAAACCCCGGGACAGGGAATCAGCCCCAGCATTTT.

This clonotype has more than one count but fewer than ten. The chain employs TRBV10-3 and TRBJ2-1, with D possibly TRBD2 on 5 matching bases. V lost 10 bases, J lost 3 bases, and 19 bases lay in between. This CDR3 region has 15 residues. Germline V gene sequence: CDR1 ENHRY, CDR2 SYGVKD. The CDR3 bases are TGTGCCACGGCCGCAGCAGCGGAAAGCTACAATGAGCAGTTCTTC. Protein: CATAAAAESYNEQFF.

The chain combines TRBV15 with TRBJ2-5; D is ambiguous. This CDR3 contains 15 residues. With 1 base removed from V and 5 bases from J, the gap between germline ends came to 14 bases. Germline V gene data show CDR1 as LNHNV and CDR2 as YYDKDF (reference sequence). CDR3 in DNA: TGTGCCACCAGCAGAGCCAAGGAGACTCAGGAGACCCAGTACTTC. Translation: CATSRAKETQETQYF.

This chain uses TRBV4-1 with TRBJ1-1; D gene uncertain. The V gene lost 1 base and the J gene lost 1 base, with 7 bases spanning the gap. Per the germline V gene, CDR1 is MGHRA and CDR2 is YSYEKL. The CDR3 totals 14 residues. CDR3 DNA sequence: TGCGCCAGCAGCCAAGGGTTGGGGAACACTGAAGCTTTCTTT. Translation gives CASSQGLGNTEAFF.

The chain joins TRBV12-3 or TRBV12-4 to TRBJ2-5; 7 bases fit TRBD2. The CDR3 sequence is 15 residues long. V dropped 5 bases and J dropped 5; count of bases not matched to a gene: 11. The CDR3 loop reads CASSPLLGGRETQYF. CDR3 sequence (DNA): TGTGCCAGCAGTCCCCTGCTGGGAGGGCGTGAGACCCAGTACTTC.